This entry features one TCR beta chain sequence. No antigen is known for it. Germline lookup yields CDR1 SGHTS and CDR2 YDEGEE. The V end lost 3 bases, the J end lost 5 bases, and 15 bases lay between the germline ends. This CDR3 is 16 amino acids long. This table comes from immunoSEQ multiplex PCR, and its TCRdb copy is limited to in-frame clones, with some not included. The sample shows tens of thousands of clones, over 80% of them seen only once. The data were taken from a study of T cells in localized non-small cell lung cancer. Study conclusions and caveats: Uninvolved adjacent lung showed higher T cell clonality than tumor. Higher blood T cell density went with longer overall survival. Multi-region tumor sequencing was not done, so intratumor heterogeneity could not be excluded. For the top 100 tumor clones, a median about 57 also appeared in adjacent lung.

The rearrangement uses TRBV5-8 and TRBJ1-6, with D possibly TRBD1 on 5 matching bases. The sequencing here drew on peripheral blood, taken before any cancer treatment. The clonotype was recovered from a female donor over 55 with stage II squamous cell lung carcinoma. The CDR3 protein is CASSSPGMGDNSPLHF. The CDR3 nucleotides read TGTGCCAGCAGCTCGCCGGGGATGGGGGATAATTCACCCCTCCACTTT.